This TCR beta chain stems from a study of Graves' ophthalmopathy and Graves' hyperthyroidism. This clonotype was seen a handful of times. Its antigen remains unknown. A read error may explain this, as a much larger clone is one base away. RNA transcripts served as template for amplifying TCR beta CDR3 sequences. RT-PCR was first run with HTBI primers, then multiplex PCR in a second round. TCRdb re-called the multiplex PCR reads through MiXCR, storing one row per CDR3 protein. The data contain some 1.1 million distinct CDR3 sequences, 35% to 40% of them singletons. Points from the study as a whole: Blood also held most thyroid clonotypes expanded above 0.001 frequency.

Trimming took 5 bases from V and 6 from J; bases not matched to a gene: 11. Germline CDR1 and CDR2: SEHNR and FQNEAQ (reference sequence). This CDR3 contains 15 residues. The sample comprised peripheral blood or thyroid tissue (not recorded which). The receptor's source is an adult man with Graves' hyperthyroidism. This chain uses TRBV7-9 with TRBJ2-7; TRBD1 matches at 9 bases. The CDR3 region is CASSPPGQGEGEQYF. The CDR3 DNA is TGTGCCAGCAGCCCACCGGGACAGGGTGAAGGCGAGCAGTACTTC.